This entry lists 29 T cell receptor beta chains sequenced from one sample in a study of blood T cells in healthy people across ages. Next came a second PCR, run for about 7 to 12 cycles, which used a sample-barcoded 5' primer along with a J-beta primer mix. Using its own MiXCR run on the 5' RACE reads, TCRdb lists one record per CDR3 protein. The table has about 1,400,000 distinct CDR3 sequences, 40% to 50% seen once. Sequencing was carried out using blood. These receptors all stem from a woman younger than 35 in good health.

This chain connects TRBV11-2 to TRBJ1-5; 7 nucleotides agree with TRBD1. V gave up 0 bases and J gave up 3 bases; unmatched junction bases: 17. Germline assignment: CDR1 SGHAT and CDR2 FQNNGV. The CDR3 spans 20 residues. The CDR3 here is CASSLEAGGSMILANQPQHF. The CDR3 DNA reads TGTGCCAGCAGCTTAGAGGCAGGGGGAAGTATGATCCTAGCCAATCAGCCCCAGCATTTT.

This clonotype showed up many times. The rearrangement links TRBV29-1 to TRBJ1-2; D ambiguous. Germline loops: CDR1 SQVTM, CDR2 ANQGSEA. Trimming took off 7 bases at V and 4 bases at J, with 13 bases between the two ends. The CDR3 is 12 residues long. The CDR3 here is CSGGVAGYGYTF. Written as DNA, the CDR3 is TGCAGCGGGGGAGTCGCGGGCTATGGCTACACCTTC.

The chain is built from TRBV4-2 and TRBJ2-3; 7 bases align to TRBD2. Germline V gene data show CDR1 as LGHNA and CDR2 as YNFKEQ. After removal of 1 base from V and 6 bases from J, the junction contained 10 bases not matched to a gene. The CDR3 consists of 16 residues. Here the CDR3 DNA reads TGTGCCAGCAGCCAAGTTTCAGGGAGGGCCGGGGATACGCAGTATTTT. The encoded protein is CASSQVSGRAGDTQYF.

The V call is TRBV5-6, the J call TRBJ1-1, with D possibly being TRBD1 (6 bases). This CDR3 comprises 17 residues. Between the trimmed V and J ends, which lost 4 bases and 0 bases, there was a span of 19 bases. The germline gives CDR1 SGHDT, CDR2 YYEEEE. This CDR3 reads CASSQPGGGGMNTEAFF. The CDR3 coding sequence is TGTGCCAGCAGCCAACCGGGAGGGGGGGGTATGAACACTGAAGCTTTCTTT.

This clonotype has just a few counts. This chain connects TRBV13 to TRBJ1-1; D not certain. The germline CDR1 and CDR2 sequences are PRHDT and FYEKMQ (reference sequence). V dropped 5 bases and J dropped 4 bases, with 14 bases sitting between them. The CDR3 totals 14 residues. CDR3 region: CASSPWEGTTEAFF. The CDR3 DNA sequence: TGTGCCAGCAGCCCATGGGAGGGAACCACTGAAGCTTTCTTT.

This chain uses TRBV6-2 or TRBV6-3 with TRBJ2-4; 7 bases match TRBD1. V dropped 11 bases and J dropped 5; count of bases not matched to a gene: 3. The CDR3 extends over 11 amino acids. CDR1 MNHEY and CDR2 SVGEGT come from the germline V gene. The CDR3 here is CAAGTENIQYF. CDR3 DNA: TGTGCCGCCGGGACAGAAAACATTCAGTACTTC.

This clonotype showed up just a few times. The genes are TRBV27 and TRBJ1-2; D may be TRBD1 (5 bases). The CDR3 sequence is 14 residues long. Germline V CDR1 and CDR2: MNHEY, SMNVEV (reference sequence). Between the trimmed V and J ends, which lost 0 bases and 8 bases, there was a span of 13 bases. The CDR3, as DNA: TGTGCCAGCAGTTTATCAGGGGAGACGGGGGGCTACACCTTC. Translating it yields CASSLSGETGGYTF.

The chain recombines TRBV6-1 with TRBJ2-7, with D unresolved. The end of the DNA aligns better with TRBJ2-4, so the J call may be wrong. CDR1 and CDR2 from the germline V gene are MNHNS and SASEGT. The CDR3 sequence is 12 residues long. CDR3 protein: CASSSDNPIQYF. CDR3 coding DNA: TGTGCCAGCAGTAGCGACAATCCCATTCAGTACTTC.

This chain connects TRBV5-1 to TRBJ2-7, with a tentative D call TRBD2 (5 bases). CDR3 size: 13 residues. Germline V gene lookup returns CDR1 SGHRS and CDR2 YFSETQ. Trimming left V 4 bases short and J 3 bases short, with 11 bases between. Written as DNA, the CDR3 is TGCGCCAGCAGCATTAACCGGGACTACGAGCAGTACTTC. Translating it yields CASSINRDYEQYF.

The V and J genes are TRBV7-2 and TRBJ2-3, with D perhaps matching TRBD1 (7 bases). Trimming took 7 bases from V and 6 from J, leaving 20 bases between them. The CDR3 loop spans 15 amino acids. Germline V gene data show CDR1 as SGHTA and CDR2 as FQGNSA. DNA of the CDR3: TGTGCCAGCAACTGGAGGGGGCCAGCGTCTGATACGCAGTATTTT. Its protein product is CASNWRGPASDTQYF.

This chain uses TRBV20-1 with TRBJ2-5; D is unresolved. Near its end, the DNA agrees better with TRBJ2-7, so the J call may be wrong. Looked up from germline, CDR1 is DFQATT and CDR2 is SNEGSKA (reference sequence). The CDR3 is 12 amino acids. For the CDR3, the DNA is TGCAGTGCCCTGGCTACATACTACGAGCAGTACTTC. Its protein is CSALATYYEQYF.

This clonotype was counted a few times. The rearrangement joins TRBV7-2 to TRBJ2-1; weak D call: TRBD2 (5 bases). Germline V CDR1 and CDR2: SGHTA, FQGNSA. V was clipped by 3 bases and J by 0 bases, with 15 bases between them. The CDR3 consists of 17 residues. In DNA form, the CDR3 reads TGTGCCAGCAGCTTCCGCGGACTGGAGAGCTCCTACAATGAGCAGTTCTTC. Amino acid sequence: CASSFRGLESSYNEQFF.

Here the CDR3 DNA reads TGTGCCAGCCAGGGGGGGAGAGTCCATGAGCAGTTCTTC. It yields the protein CASQGGRVHEQFF. The rearrangement joins TRBV3-1 to TRBJ2-1; perhaps D is TRBD1 or TRBD2 (7 bases each). The germline gives CDR1 LGHDT, CDR2 YNNKEL (reference sequence). The CDR3 is made up of 13 amino acids. V gave up 8 bases and J gave up 8 bases, with 16 bases separating them.

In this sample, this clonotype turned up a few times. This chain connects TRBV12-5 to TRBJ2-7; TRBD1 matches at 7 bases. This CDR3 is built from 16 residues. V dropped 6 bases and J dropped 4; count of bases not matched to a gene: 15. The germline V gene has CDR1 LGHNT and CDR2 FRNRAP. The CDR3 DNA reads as TGTGCTAGTGGCCACGAACAGGGGTGGCCTTTGTACGAGCAGTACTTC. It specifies CASGHEQGWPLYEQYF.

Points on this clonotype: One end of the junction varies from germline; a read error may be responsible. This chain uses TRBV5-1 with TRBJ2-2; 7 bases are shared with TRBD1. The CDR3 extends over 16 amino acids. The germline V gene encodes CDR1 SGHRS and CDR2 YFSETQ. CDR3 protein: CASTPLTGLGTGELFF. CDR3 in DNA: TGCGCTAGCACCCCCCTGACAGGGTTGGGCACCGGGGAGCTGTTTTTT.

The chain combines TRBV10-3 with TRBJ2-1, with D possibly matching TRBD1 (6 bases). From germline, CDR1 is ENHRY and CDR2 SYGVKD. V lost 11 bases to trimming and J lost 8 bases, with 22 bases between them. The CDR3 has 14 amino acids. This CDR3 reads CAGSTTGSLDEQFF. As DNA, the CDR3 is TGTGCCGGCTCGACGACAGGTAGCTTGGATGAGCAGTTCTTC.

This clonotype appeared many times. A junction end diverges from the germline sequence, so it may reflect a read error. The CDR3 here is CASSLASGYNEQFF. The DNA of the CDR3 is TGTGCCAGCAGCTTAGCTAGCGGCTACAATGAGCAGTTCTTC. The rearrangement joins TRBV5-1 to TRBJ2-1; 7 nucleotides match TRBD2. The CDR3 runs 14 residues. The germline V gene encodes CDR1 SGHRS and CDR2 YFSETQ.

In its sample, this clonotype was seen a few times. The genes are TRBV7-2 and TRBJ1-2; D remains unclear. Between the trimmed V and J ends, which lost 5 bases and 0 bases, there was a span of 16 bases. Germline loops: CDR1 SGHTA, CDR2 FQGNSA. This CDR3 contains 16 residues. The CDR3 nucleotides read TGTGCCAGCAGCCCAGCCTTTCCGGAAGCTAACTATGGCTACACCTTC. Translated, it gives CASSPAFPEANYGYTF.

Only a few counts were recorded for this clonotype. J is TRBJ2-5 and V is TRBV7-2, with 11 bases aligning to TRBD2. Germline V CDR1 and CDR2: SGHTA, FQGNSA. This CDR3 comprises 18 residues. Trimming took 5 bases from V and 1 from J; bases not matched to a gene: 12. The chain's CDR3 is CASSRGLTSGAIQETQYF. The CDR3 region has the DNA TGTGCCAGCAGCCGCGGATTGACTAGCGGGGCTATCCAAGAGACCCAGTACTTC. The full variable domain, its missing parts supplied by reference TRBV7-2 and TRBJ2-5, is GAGVSQSPSNKVTEKGKDVELRCDPISGHTALYWYRQSLGQGLEFLIYFQGNSAPDKSGLPSDRFSAERTGGSVSTLTIQRTQQEDSAVYLCASSRGLTSGAIQETQYFGPGTRLLVL.

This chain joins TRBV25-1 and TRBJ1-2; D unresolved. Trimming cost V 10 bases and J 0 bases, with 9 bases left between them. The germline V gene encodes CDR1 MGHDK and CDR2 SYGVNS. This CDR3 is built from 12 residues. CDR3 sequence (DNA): TGTGCCACCAGGAGGTCTAACTATGGCTACACCTTC. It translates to CATRRSNYGYTF.

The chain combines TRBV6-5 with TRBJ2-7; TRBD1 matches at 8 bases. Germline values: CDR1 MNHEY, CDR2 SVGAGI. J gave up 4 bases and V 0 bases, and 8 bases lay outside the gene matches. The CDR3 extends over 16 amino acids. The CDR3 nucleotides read TGTGCCAGCAGTTACTCGAAGGACAGGGCTAGGTACGAGCAGTACTTC. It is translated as CASSYSKDRARYEQYF.

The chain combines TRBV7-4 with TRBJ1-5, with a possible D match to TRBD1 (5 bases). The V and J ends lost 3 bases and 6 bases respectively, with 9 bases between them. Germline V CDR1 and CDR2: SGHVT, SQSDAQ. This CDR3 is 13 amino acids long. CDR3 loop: CASSFYRSQPQHF. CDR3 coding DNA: TGTGCCAGCAGCTTTTACAGGTCTCAGCCCCAGCATTTT.

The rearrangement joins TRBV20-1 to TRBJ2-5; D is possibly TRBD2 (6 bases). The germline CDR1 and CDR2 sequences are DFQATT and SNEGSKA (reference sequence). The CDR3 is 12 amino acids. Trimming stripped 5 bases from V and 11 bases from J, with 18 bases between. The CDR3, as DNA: TGCAGTGCTCCACGGGGGAACAATGAGCAGTACTTC. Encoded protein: CSAPRGNNEQYF.

CDR3 nucleotides: TGTGCCACCAGCACCCCGGACATCCCCGGGCCCTACGAGCAGTACTTC. Protein sequence: CATSTPDIPGPYEQYF. The rearrangement joins TRBV15 to TRBJ2-7, with a possible D match to TRBD1 (5 bases). The germline V gene encodes CDR1 LNHNV and CDR2 YYDKDF (reference sequence). V dropped 4 bases and J dropped 2 bases, with 18 bases sitting between them. The CDR3 consists of 16 residues.

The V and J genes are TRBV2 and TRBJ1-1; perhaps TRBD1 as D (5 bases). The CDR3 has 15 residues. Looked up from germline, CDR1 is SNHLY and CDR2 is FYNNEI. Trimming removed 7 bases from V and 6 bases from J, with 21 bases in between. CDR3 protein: CASKGSTASGPEAFF. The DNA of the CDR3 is TGTGCCAGCAAGGGGTCGACGGCCAGCGGCCCTGAAGCTTTCTTT.

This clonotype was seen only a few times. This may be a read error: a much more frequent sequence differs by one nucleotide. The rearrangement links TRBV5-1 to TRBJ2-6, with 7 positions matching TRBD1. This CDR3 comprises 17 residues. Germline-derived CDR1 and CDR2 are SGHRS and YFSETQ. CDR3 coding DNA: TGCGCCAGCAGCTTGGGACAGGGTAGCTCTGGGGCCGACGTCCTGACTTTC. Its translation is CASSLGQGSSGADVLTF.

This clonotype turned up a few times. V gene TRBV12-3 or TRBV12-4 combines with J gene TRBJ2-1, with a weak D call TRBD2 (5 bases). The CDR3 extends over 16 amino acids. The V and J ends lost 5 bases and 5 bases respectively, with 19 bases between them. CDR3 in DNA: TGTGCCAGCAGTCGACCCGAAGAGGGCAAAAACAATGAGCAGTTCTTC. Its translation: CASSRPEEGKNNEQFF.

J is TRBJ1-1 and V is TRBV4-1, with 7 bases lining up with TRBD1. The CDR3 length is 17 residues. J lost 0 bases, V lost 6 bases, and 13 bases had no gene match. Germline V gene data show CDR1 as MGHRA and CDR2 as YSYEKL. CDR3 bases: TGCGCCAGCAGGGGGGAGGGACAGAGATTCATGAACACTGAAGCTTTCTTT. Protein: CASRGEGQRFMNTEAFF.

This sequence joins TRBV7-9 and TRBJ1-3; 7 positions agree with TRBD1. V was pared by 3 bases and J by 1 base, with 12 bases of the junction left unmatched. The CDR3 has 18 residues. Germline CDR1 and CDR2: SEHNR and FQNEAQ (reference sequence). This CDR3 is CASSFERQGGASGNTIYF. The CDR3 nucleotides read TGTGCCAGCAGCTTCGAACGACAGGGCGGGGCGTCTGGAAACACCATATATTTT. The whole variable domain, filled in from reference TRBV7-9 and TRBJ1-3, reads DTGVSQNPRHKITKRGQNVTFRCDPISEHNRLYWYRQTLGQGPEFLTYFQNEAQLEKSRLLSDRFSAERPKGSFSTLEIQRTEQGDSAMYLCASSFERQGGASGNTIYFGEGSWLTVV.